Below are 24 T cell receptor beta chains sequenced from a single sample in a study of blood T cell repertoires in COVID-19. The repertoire was sequenced with immunoSEQ multiplex PCR; TCRdb's copy has only in-frame clones and lacks some. The table has around 110,000 clones, around 92% seen once. Input material: peripheral blood. The receptors here all came from a man in his forties or fifties with active or convalescent COVID-19.

V gene TRBV2 combines with J gene TRBJ2-1; D is ambiguous. The germline V gene encodes CDR1 SNHLY and CDR2 FYNNEI. The V end was cut by 9 bases, the J end by 0 bases, with 9 bases between. This CDR3 has 13 amino acids. CDR3 amino acids: CARQILSYNEQFF. In nucleotides, the CDR3 is TGTGCCAGACAGATACTCTCCTACAATGAGCAGTTCTTC.

The V call is TRBV9, the J call TRBJ2-2; D may be TRBD1 (6 bases). Trimming removed 3 bases from V and 3 bases from J, with 9 bases in between. The CDR3 has 14 amino acids. Germline V gene lookup returns CDR1 SGDLS and CDR2 YYNGEE. In DNA, the CDR3 is TGTGCCAGCAGCGGGACAGTTTACACCGGGGAGCTGTTTTTT. Encoded protein: CASSGTVYTGELFF.

The rearrangement links TRBV29-1 to TRBJ2-5; TRBD1 agrees at 7 bases. Trimming took 6 bases from V and 2 from J; bases not matched to a gene: 15. The CDR3 is 16 amino acids. Germline-derived CDR1 and CDR2 are SQVTM and ANQGSEA. The CDR3 bases are TGCAGCGTATACGAGGGCCCGGGACAGTTACAAGAGACCCAGTACTTC. The encoded protein is CSVYEGPGQLQETQYF. Full variable domain (rest looked up from reference TRBV29-1 and TRBJ2-5): SAVISQKPSRDICQRGTSLTIQCQVDSQVTMMFWYRQQPGQSLTLIATANQGSEATYESGFVIDKFPISRPNLTFSTLTVSNMSPEDSSIYLCSVYEGPGQLQETQYFGPGTRLLVL.

CDR3: CASRGGTEAFF. CDR3 in DNA: TGTGCCAGCCGGGGGGGCACTGAAGCTTTCTTT. This chain uses TRBV27 with TRBJ1-1; D is possibly TRBD1 (5 bases). Germline V gene lookup returns CDR1 MNHEY and CDR2 SMNVEV (reference sequence). V lost 8 bases and J lost 4, with 8 bases in between. The CDR3 is 11 amino acids.

The V gene is TRBV24-1, the J gene TRBJ2-2, with D maybe TRBD2 (6 bases). The CDR3 totals 17 residues. Trimming shortened V by 1 base and J by 4 bases, and 15 bases separated the two germline ends. In germline, CDR1 is KGHDR, CDR2 SFDVKD. The CDR3 coding sequence is TGTGCCACCAGTGATTTCGGGGGAGGTATCACCACCGGGGAGCTGTTTTTT. Protein sequence: CATSDFGGGITTGELFF.

V usage is TRBV5-1 and J usage is TRBJ2-1; TRBD2 matches at 8 bases. The CDR3 is 15 residues long. V was pared by 2 bases and J by 5 bases, with 6 bases of the junction left unmatched. Germline CDR1 SGHRS, CDR2 YFSETQ. The CDR3 protein is CASSFTSGSHNEQFF. CDR3 nucleotide sequence: TGCGCCAGCAGCTTTACTAGCGGATCCCACAATGAGCAGTTCTTC. Full variable domain (missing parts from reference TRBV5-1 and TRBJ2-1): KAGVTQTPRYLIKTRGQQVTLSCSPISGHRSVSWYQQTPGQGLQFLFEYFSETQRNKGNFPGRFSGRQFSNSRSEMNVSTLELGDSALYLCASSFTSGSHNEQFFGPGTRLTVL.

The gene calls are TRBV7-3 and TRBJ2-1; 10 bases line up with TRBD2. V was pared by 5 bases and J by 4 bases, with 5 bases of the junction left unmatched. The CDR3 extends over 15 amino acids. Germline CDR1 SGHTA, CDR2 FQGTGA. The CDR3 sequence is CASSPGSGGYNEQFF. As DNA, the CDR3 is TGTGCCAGCAGCCCCGGTAGCGGGGGGTACAATGAGCAGTTCTTC.

The chain joins TRBV2 to TRBJ1-5; TRBD1 agrees at 8 bases. There are 14 residues in the CDR3. Germline CDR1 SNHLY, CDR2 FYNNEI. J gave up 9 bases and V 1 base, and 5 bases lay outside the gene matches. The CDR3 sequence is CASSEGQGALPQHF. The CDR3 bases are TGTGCCAGCAGTGAAGGGCAGGGGGCTCTGCCCCAGCATTTT.

Details on this clone: The conserved phenylalanine or tryptophan is not found at the CDR3 terminus, so this likely reflects a read error. Because the CDR3's place on the DNA is in doubt, the DNA is left out and the CDR3 is given as listed by TCRdb. This sequence joins TRBV7-3 and TRBJ1-4; the listed D gene, TRBD1, was not tested against the DNA. CDR1 is SGHTA and CDR2 is FQGTGA in the germline V gene. The CDR3 is made up of 9 amino acids, end residues included. CDR3 amino acids: CASSPGTGG.

This chain uses TRBV7-2 with TRBJ1-6, with D unresolved. CDR1 is SGHTA and CDR2 is FQGNSA in the germline V gene. The CDR3 contains 12 residues. V lost 5 bases, J lost 7 bases, and 6 bases lay in between. The DNA for the CDR3 is TGTGCCAGCAGCCTACAGAATTCACCCCTCCACTTT. Its protein product is CASSLQNSPLHF. Full variable domain (remainder filled in from reference TRBV7-2 and TRBJ1-6): GAGVSQSPSNKVTEKGKDVELRCDPISGHTALYWYRQSLGQGLEFLIYFQGNSAPDKSGLPSDRFSAERTGGSVSTLTIQRTQQEDSAVYLCASSLQNSPLHFGNGTRLTVT.

This chain connects TRBV10-3 to TRBJ2-3, with D maybe TRBD2 (6 bases). V was pared by 2 bases and J by 0 bases, with 12 bases between. The germline gives CDR1 ENHRY, CDR2 SYGVKD. The CDR3 loop spans 16 amino acids. CDR3 nucleotide sequence: TGTGCCATCAGTGAGCGGGAGTACACTAGCACAGATACGCAGTATTTT. This encodes CAISEREYTSTDTQYF.

This chain connects TRBV7-9 to TRBJ2-3; 13 bases agree with TRBD2. There are 16 residues in the CDR3. The germline gives CDR1 SEHNR, CDR2 FQNEAQ (reference sequence). V shed 5 bases and J 4 bases; nucleotides not matched to a gene: 6. The CDR3 sequence: CASSPGLAGASDTQYF. The DNA of the CDR3 is TGTGCCAGCAGCCCTGGACTAGCGGGAGCCTCAGATACGCAGTATTTT.

The rearrangement links TRBV10-3 to TRBJ2-3; 10 bases map to TRBD2. The CDR3 is 19 residues long. The V gene's germline CDR1 is ENHRY and CDR2 SYGVKD. The ends lost 3 bases at V and 4 bases at J; junction bases unmatched: 16. In nucleotides, the CDR3 is TGTGCCATCAGTGACAAGACAGAGAAGGCTAGCGGGAGAGCAGATACGCAGTATTTT. It encodes CAISDKTEKASGRADTQYF.

The chain links TRBV30 to TRBJ2-1; unclear D gene. The CDR3 is 12 amino acids. CDR1 and CDR2 (germline): GTSNPN, SVGIG (reference sequence). With 2 bases removed from V and 6 bases from J, the gap between germline ends came to 8 bases. This CDR3 is CAWSMSSNEQFF. In DNA, the CDR3 is TGTGCCTGGAGTATGTCCAGCAATGAGCAGTTCTTC.

The rearrangement uses TRBV16 and TRBJ1-2, with D perhaps matching TRBD1 (6 bases). Trimming removed 5 bases at V and 0 bases at J, with 22 bases between. The CDR3 extends over 18 amino acids. Germline V gives CDR1 KGHSY, CDR2 FQNENV. CDR3 region: CASSVRTASSPTNYGYTF. In DNA, the CDR3 is TGTGCCAGCAGCGTAAGGACAGCCTCAAGCCCTACTAACTATGGCTACACCTTC.

The V call is TRBV28, the J call TRBJ2-2; TRBD2 is a possible D gene (6 bases). V gave up 5 bases and J gave up 5 bases, with 15 bases separating them. The CDR3 contains 15 residues. CDR1 MDHEN and CDR2 SYDVKM come from the germline V gene. In DNA, the CDR3 is TGTGCCAGCAGTAGTTGGGACTTCCTAACCGGGGAGCTGTTTTTT. It translates to CASSSWDFLTGELFF.

The rearrangement joins TRBV3-1 (or the pseudogene TRBV3-2) to TRBJ1-5; D gene ambiguous. CDR1 LGHDT and CDR2 YNNKEL come from the germline V gene (reference sequence). The CDR3 contains 14 residues. The germline V and J ends were trimmed by 4 bases and 7 bases, with 14 bases remaining between them. CDR3 coding DNA: TGTGCCAGCAGCCCTCACGGGGTTGGGCAGCCCCAGCATTTT. Its translation is CASSPHGVGQPQHF.

J is TRBJ2-7 and V is TRBV4-3; D is undetermined. This CDR3 is built from 14 residues. Germline V gives CDR1 LGHNA, CDR2 YSLEER. V lost 4 bases and J lost 3, with 13 bases in between. CDR3 region: CASSPLSDHYEQYF. Written as DNA, the CDR3 is TGCGCCAGCAGCCCTCTCAGCGACCACTACGAGCAGTACTTC.

The chain combines TRBV29-1 with TRBJ2-3; 9 bases are shared with TRBD1. The junction had 4 bases not matched to a gene; V was cut back by 3 bases and J by 0 bases. Per the germline V gene, CDR1 is SQVTM and CDR2 is ANQGSEA. This CDR3 has 15 amino acids. In nucleotides, the CDR3 is TGCAGCGTTGAGGACAGGGGTCGGAGCACAGATACGCAGTATTTT. It yields the protein CSVEDRGRSTDTQYF.

The rearrangement joins TRBV3-1 (or the pseudogene TRBV3-2) to TRBJ2-2; D is uncertain. The CDR3 is 16 residues long. The germline CDR1 and CDR2 sequences are LGHDT and YNNKEL (reference sequence). V was cut by 4 bases and J by 4 bases, with 16 bases left in between. The CDR3 DNA reads TGTGCCAGCAGCCCCGGTTTGTCCTTCTCCACCGGGGAGCTGTTTTTT. Its protein is CASSPGLSFSTGELFF.

The rearrangement joins TRBV28 to TRBJ1-2; weak D call: TRBD1 (5 bases). Per germline, CDR1 MDHEN and CDR2 SYDVKM. The V gene lost 7 bases and the J gene lost 7 bases, with 19 bases spanning the gap. There are 14 residues in the CDR3. The CDR3, as DNA: TGTGCCAGCACCCTGGGTCGGGGGGAGGGTGGCTACACCTTC. This encodes CASTLGRGEGGYTF.

In DNA form, the CDR3 reads TGTGCCACCAGTACAGGGGGCGACGAGCAGTACTTC. This gives the protein CATSTGGDEQYF. This chain uses TRBV24-1 with TRBJ2-7; 9 bases match TRBD1. CDR3 size: 12 residues. Per the germline V gene, CDR1 is KGHDR and CDR2 is SFDVKD. V lost 6 bases and J lost 5; bases outside the gene matches: 1.

The chain is built from TRBV19 and TRBJ1-2; 7 bases agree with TRBD1. Germline lookup yields CDR1 LNHDA and CDR2 SQIVND (reference sequence). V lost 5 bases and J lost 2; bases outside the gene matches: 11. The CDR3 covers 16 residues. The CDR3 DNA sequence: TGTGCCAGTAGTCGTGGGACCGGGACAGCCAACTATGGCTACACCTTC. This codes for CASSRGTGTANYGYTF.

The V call is TRBV30, the J call TRBJ1-2; TRBD1 aligns across 8 bases. The CDR3 extends over 12 amino acids. Germline trimming cut 5 bases from V and 3 bases from J; bases unmatched to any gene: 2. Germline V gene data show CDR1 as GTSNPN and CDR2 as SVGIG (reference sequence). The CDR3 DNA sequence: TGTGCCTGGTTACAGGGGGACTATGGCTACACCTTC. This translates into CAWLQGDYGYTF.